This TCR beta chain was observed in a study of blood T cell repertoires in COVID-19. Study-level information: The cDNA or gDNA used as material had been derived from T cells, B-cell-depleted T cells, or PBMCs.

Repertoires were generated with immunoSEQ multiplex PCR, while TCRdb's copy carries only in-frame clones and drops some. The profile shows 200,000 to 250,000 clones, 80% to 90% of them singletons. This CDR3 has 11 residues. The germline V gene encodes CDR1 SQVTM and CDR2 ANQGSEA. Across about 22 US areas, participants ranged in age from roughly 18 to 95 years. This clonotype originated in a man aged 50 to 59 who had been exposed to COVID-19. Material: PBMCs or T cells enriched from blood (not recorded which). The V and J genes are TRBV29-1 and TRBJ1-2, with D tentatively TRBD1 (6 bases). CDR3 bases: TGCATTGCAGGGGACGACTATGGCTACACCTTC. Amino acids: CIAGDDYGYTF.